These 19 T cell receptor beta chains were all obtained from the same sample, sequenced in a study of blood T cell repertoires in COVID-19. The assay was immunoSEQ multiplex PCR, and TCRdb's table has in-frame clones only and misses some. The sample carries about 260,000 clones, about 88% recorded once. Sequencing was done on a sample of peripheral blood. The origin of the receptors is a woman in her fifties or sixties with COVID-19, enrolled during active disease.

This sequence joins TRBV2 and TRBJ2-2; a weak D match, TRBD2 (6 bases). Germline CDR1 reads SNHLY; CDR2 reads FYNNEI. V was pared by 5 bases and J by 1 base, with 8 bases between. The CDR3 is made up of 14 amino acids. The CDR3 region is CASSSGGNTGELFF. The CDR3 DNA sequence: TGTGCCAGCAGTTCCGGGGGGAACACCGGGGAGCTGTTTTTT.

V usage is TRBV9 and J usage is TRBJ2-7; weak D call: TRBD2 (5 bases). The ends were cut back, 7 bases at V and 6 bases at J, with 14 bases in the middle. The CDR3 consists of 12 residues. Germline V gene sequence: CDR1 SGDLS, CDR2 YYNGEE. The DNA of the CDR3 is TGTGCCAGCGAGGGTAGATCAAGCGAGCAGTACTTC. Protein product: CASEGRSSEQYF.

The chain recombines TRBV4-2 with TRBJ1-2; 8 bases are shared with TRBD1. This CDR3 comprises 16 residues. Germline CDR1 and CDR2: LGHNA and YNFKEQ. The V and J ends lost 1 base and 7 bases, in that order; junction bases with no gene match: 11. CDR3 protein: CASSQAGITGGGGYTF. CDR3 bases: TGTGCCAGCAGCCAAGCTGGAATCACAGGGGGAGGTGGCTACACCTTC.

The chain combines TRBV28 with TRBJ1-5; 7 positions agree with TRBD1. After removal of 7 bases from V and 0 bases from J, the junction contained 18 bases not matched to a gene. The V gene's germline CDR1 is MDHEN and CDR2 SYDVKM. The CDR3 is made up of 19 amino acids. CDR3 region: CASTDVGAGGIYSNQPQHF. CDR3 sequence (DNA): TGTGCCAGCACCGACGTGGGGGCAGGGGGGATTTATAGCAATCAGCCCCAGCATTTT.

The chain employs TRBV5-1 and TRBJ2-5, with TRBD2 matching over 13 bases. Per the germline V gene, CDR1 is SGHRS and CDR2 is YFSETQ. The CDR3 is 15 residues long. With V trimmed by 0 bases and J by 9 bases, 5 bases remained unmatched. The CDR3 region is CASSLGGLAGVAQYF. The CDR3 DNA is TGCGCCAGCAGCTTGGGCGGACTAGCGGGAGTGGCCCAGTACTTC.

This rearrangement joins TRBV12-3 or TRBV12-4 to TRBJ2-3; no firm D call. Trimming pared 7 bases from V and 6 bases from J, leaving 14 bases between. The CDR3 length is 13 residues. In DNA form, the CDR3 reads TGTGCCAGCACCGCCGGTCTCCCCGATACGCAGTATTTT. Translated: CASTAGLPDTQYF.

The V call is TRBV30, the J call TRBJ1-4, with TRBD1 matching 9 bases. The trim removed 2 bases at V and 7 bases at J, leaving 8 bases unmatched. This CDR3 has 15 residues. The V gene's germline CDR1 is GTSNPN and CDR2 SVGIG (reference sequence). Written as DNA, the CDR3 is TGTGCCTGGAGTACGGGACAGGGAGAATTTGAAAAACTGTTTTTT. Protein: CAWSTGQGEFEKLFF. Supplemented by reference TRBV30 and TRBJ1-4, the full variable domain reads SQTIHQWPATLVQPVGSPLSLECTVEGTSNPNLYWYRQAAGRGLQLLFYSVGIGQISSEVPQNLSASRPQDRQFILSSKKLLLSDSGFYLCAWSTGQGEFEKLFFGSGTQLSVL.

J is TRBJ2-3 and V is TRBV29-1, with 7 bases matching TRBD1. The CDR3 length is 15 residues. Germline CDR1 SQVTM, CDR2 ANQGSEA. V trimming: 2 bases; J trimming: 0 bases; junction bases outside the gene matches: 5. CDR3 residues: CSVERDRASTDTQYF. Here the CDR3 DNA reads TGCAGCGTTGAACGGGACAGAGCTAGCACAGATACGCAGTATTTT.

In nucleotides, the CDR3 is TGTGCCAGCTCACCACGGGGGGACTATGGCTACACCTTC. Residues: CASSPRGDYGYTF. The chain is built from TRBV18 and TRBJ1-2; D possibly corresponds to TRBD1 (5 bases). In germline, CDR1 is KGHSH, CDR2 LQKENI. V was pared by 1 base and J by 3 bases, with 6 bases between. This CDR3 has 13 residues.

The chain links TRBV18 to TRBJ2-3, with D perhaps TRBD1 (6 bases). There are 16 residues in the CDR3. V was trimmed by 3 bases and J by 2 bases, leaving 15 bases between them. Germline values: CDR1 KGHSH, CDR2 LQKENI. The CDR3 sequence: CASSPNRATYTDTQYF. DNA for the CDR3: TGTGCCAGCTCACCCAACAGGGCCACTTACACAGATACGCAGTATTTT.

The chain has TRBV10-3 and TRBJ2-3, with 8 bases identical to TRBD1. CDR1 and CDR2 (germline): ENHRY, SYGVKD. After removal of 4 bases from V and 2 bases from J, the junction contained 11 bases not matched to a gene. This CDR3 contains 17 residues. The CDR3 reads CAISGVGTGGLTDTQYF. As DNA, the CDR3 is TGTGCCATCAGTGGGGTGGGAACAGGGGGGCTCACAGATACGCAGTATTTT.

Comments on this clone: This specimen includes other DNA sequences encoding the same CDR3. The chain is built from TRBV9 and TRBJ2-5; 12 nucleotides align to TRBD2. The ends lost 0 bases at V and 5 bases at J; junction bases unmatched: 8. Per the germline V gene, CDR1 is SGDLS and CDR2 is YYNGEE. The CDR3 totals 17 residues. The CDR3 sequence is CASSVDPSGRALETQYF. As DNA, the CDR3 is TGTGCCAGCAGCGTAGACCCTAGCGGGAGGGCCCTTGAGACCCAGTACTTC.

The J gene is TRBJ1-1, the V gene TRBV7-3, with D maybe TRBD1 (5 bases). Trimming cost V 6 bases and J 1 base, with 12 bases left between them. Germline lookup yields CDR1 SGHTA and CDR2 FQGTGA. This CDR3 has 14 amino acids. In DNA, the CDR3 is TGTGCCAGCAGTCGCGACAGAGGGAACACTGAAGCTTTCTTT. It codes for CASSRDRGNTEAFF.

The chain is built from TRBV28 and TRBJ1-4; D is perhaps TRBD1 (5 bases). Germline V gene sequence: CDR1 MDHEN, CDR2 SYDVKM. The CDR3 has 14 residues. V lost 3 bases and J 6 bases, leaving 11 bases between the germline ends. CDR3 coding DNA: TGTGCCAGCAGTTTTCAGGGTGGGGATGAAAAACTGTTTTTT. It is translated as CASSFQGGDEKLFF.

This chain links TRBV7-3 with TRBJ2-3; the D is unclear. In germline, CDR1 is SGHTA, CDR2 FQGTGA. The CDR3 has 14 residues. Trimming removed 1 base at V and 6 bases at J, with 11 bases between. The CDR3: CASSLSSRSDTQYF. CDR3 in DNA: TGTGCCAGCAGCTTAAGTTCTAGATCGGATACGCAGTATTTT.

The gene calls are TRBV30 and TRBJ1-6, with D unresolved. CDR3 length: 15 amino acids. The germline V and J ends were trimmed by 4 bases and 2 bases, with 12 bases remaining between them. Germline CDR1 is GTSNPN and CDR2 is SVGIG (reference sequence). DNA of the CDR3: TGTGCCTGGAACTCGGCGGGGACCTATAATTCACCCCTCCACTTT. Amino acids: CAWNSAGTYNSPLHF.

CDR3: CASSLSAGSSGANVLTF. The CDR3, as DNA: TGTGCCAGCAGCTTATCAGCGGGGAGCTCTGGGGCCAACGTCCTGACTTTC. The chain combines TRBV7-8 with TRBJ2-6; TRBD2 matches 7 bases. The V gene's germline CDR1 is SGHVS and CDR2 FQNEAQ. V shed 2 bases, J shed 0 bases, and the junction held 4 bases outside the gene matches. The CDR3 runs 17 residues.

J is TRBJ1-1 and V is TRBV27, with unresolved D. The germline V gene has CDR1 MNHEY and CDR2 SMNVEV (reference sequence). The CDR3 is made up of 13 amino acids. With 5 bases removed from V and 0 bases from J, the gap between germline ends came to 7 bases. The CDR3 sequence: CASSLTVNTEAFF. CDR3 bases: TGTGCCAGCAGTCTCACGGTGAACACTGAAGCTTTCTTT.

J is TRBJ1-1 and V is TRBV13; TRBD1 might be the D (5 bases). CDR3 length equals 13 residues. Trimming removed 4 bases at V and 1 base at J, with 7 bases between. In germline, CDR1 is PRHDT, CDR2 FYEKMQ (reference sequence). CDR3 in DNA: TGTGCCAGCAGCTACAGGAGGAACACTGAAGCTTTCTTT. Its protein is CASSYRRNTEAFF. Together with reference TRBV13 and TRBJ1-1, the CDR3 gives the full variable domain: AAGVIQSPRHLIKEKRETATLKCYPIPRHDTVYWYQQGPGQDPQFLISFYEKMQSDKGSIPDRFSAQQFSDYHSELNMSSLELGDSALYFCASSYRRNTEAFFGQGTRLTVV.